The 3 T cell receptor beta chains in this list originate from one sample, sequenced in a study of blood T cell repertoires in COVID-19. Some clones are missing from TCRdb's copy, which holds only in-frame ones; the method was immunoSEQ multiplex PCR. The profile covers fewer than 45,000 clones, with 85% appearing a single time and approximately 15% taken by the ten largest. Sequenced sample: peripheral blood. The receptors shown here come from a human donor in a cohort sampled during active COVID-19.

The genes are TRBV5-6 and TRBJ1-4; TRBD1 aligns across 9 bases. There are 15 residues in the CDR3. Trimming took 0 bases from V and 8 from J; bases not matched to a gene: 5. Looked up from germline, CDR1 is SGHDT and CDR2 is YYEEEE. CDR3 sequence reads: CASSLEGTGLEKLFF. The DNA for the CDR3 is TGTGCCAGCAGCTTGGAAGGGACAGGGCTCGAAAAACTGTTTTTT.

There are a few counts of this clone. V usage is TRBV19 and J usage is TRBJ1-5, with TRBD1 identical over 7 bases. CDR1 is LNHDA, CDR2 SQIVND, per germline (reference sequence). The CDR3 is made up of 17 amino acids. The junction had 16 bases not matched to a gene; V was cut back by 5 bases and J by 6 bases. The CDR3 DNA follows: TGTGCCAGTAGTGAACAGGGGCAACCCGTTTCGGGTCAGCCCCAGCATTTT. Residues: CASSEQGQPVSGQPQHF. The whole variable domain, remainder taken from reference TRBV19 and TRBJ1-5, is DGGITQSPKYLFRKEGQNVTLSCEQNLNHDAMYWYRQDPGQGLRLIYYSQIVNDFQKGDIAEGYSVSREKKESFPLTVTSAQKNPTAFYLCASSEQGQPVSGQPQHFGDGTRLSIL.

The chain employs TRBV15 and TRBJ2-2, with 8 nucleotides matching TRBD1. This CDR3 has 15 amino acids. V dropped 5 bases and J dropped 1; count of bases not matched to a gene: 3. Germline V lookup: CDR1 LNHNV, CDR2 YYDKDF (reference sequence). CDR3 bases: TGTGCCACCAGCCCCGGGACAGGGAACACCGGGGAGCTGTTTTTT. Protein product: CATSPGTGNTGELFF.